These 9 T cell receptor beta chains came from one sample sequenced in a study of T cells in Graves' hyperthyroidism and ophthalmopathy. Amplification yielded TCR beta CDR3 regions, with RNA transcripts as the source. The HTBI primer set was used in a first-round RT-PCR of the TCR CDR3. TCRdb reprocessed the multiplex PCR reads via MiXCR and lists one record per CDR3 protein. The table lists around 700,000 distinct CDR3 sequences, approximately 36% of them singletons. The sample taken for sequencing was blood. The origin of the receptors is a woman in her 40s with Graves' hyperthyroidism.

This clonotype was found many times. This chain connects TRBV5-8 to TRBJ2-5; no firm D call. The germline V and J ends were trimmed by 0 bases and 4 bases, with 10 bases remaining between them. The length of the CDR3 is 14 residues. The germline V gene encodes CDR1 SGHTS and CDR2 YDEGEE. This chain's CDR3 is CASSLVLGGETQYF. In DNA, the CDR3 is TGTGCCAGCAGCTTGGTGCTGGGCGGAGAGACCCAGTACTTC.

The chain has TRBV12-5 and TRBJ2-7, with 7 bases lining up with TRBD1. The CDR3 has 14 residues. CDR1 is LGHNT and CDR2 is FRNRAP in the germline V gene. With V trimmed by 6 bases and J by 2 bases, 7 bases remained unmatched. The CDR3: CASGQGQLAYEQYF. As DNA, the CDR3 is TGTGCTAGTGGACAGGGACAGTTGGCCTACGAGCAGTACTTC.

The gene calls are TRBV11-1 and TRBJ2-5; TRBD1 aligns across 7 bases. Looked up from germline, CDR1 is SGHAT and CDR2 is FQDESV (reference sequence). This CDR3 contains 15 residues. V trimming: 4 bases; J trimming: 7 bases; junction bases outside the gene matches: 12. The CDR3 coding sequence is TGTGCCAGCAGCTCCAACTCCGGGACAGAGGGGACCCAGTACTTC. Protein: CASSSNSGTEGTQYF.

The rearrangement joins TRBV7-9 to TRBJ2-3; a possible D gene is TRBD1 (6 bases). CDR3 length: 13 amino acids. Per germline, CDR1 SEHNR and CDR2 FQNEAQ (reference sequence). Deletions cut 2 bases from V and 5 bases from J, with 8 bases between. The CDR3, as DNA: TGTGCCAGCAGCTTAAGGGGGATAGATACGCAGTATTTT. Its protein is CASSLRGIDTQYF.

This chain links TRBV6-1 with TRBJ2-7; tentatively, D is TRBD1 (6 bases). The CDR3 contains 14 residues. Trimming removed 6 bases from V and 3 bases from J, with 15 bases in between. Germline V CDR1 and CDR2: MNHNS, SASEGT. CDR3 loop: CASRTGTMDYEQYF. In nucleotides, the CDR3 is TGTGCCAGCAGGACCGGGACAATGGACTACGAGCAGTACTTC.

Note on this clonotype: Given a much more abundant clone one base away, this may be a read error. The gene calls are TRBV20-1 and TRBJ2-5; 8 bases line up with TRBD2. The closer fit of TRBJ2-7 to the DNA end suggests the J call may be wrong. The germline V gene has CDR1 DFQATT and CDR2 SNEGSKA (reference sequence). The CDR3 runs to 13 residues. This CDR3 reads CSAVAGTRGEQYF. For the CDR3, the DNA is TGCAGTGCCGTAGCGGGGACTCGAGGCGAGCAGTACTTC.

The table lists this clonotype with many counts. V and J are TRBV7-2 and TRBJ2-7; TRBD1 aligns across 8 bases. V was clipped by 6 bases and J by 3 bases; unmatched bases: 4. There are 13 residues in the CDR3. Germline assignment: CDR1 SGHTA and CDR2 FQGNSA. The CDR3 DNA follows: TGTGCCAGCAGTTCCGGGACAGGCTACGAGCAGTACTTC. It encodes CASSSGTGYEQYF.

The sample holds many counts of this clonotype. J is TRBJ1-6 and V is TRBV7-2; TRBD1 might be the D (5 bases). The CDR3 is 15 residues long. Germline V CDR1 and CDR2: SGHTA, FQGNSA. Trimming pared 8 bases from V and 4 bases from J, leaving 15 bases between. The DNA of the CDR3 is TGTGCCAGCGAAAATAAGGGACTTTATAATTCACCCCTCCACTTT. The encoded protein is CASENKGLYNSPLHF. The variable domain in full, completed from reference TRBV7-2 and TRBJ1-6, reads GAGVSQSPSNKVTEKGKDVELRCDPISGHTALYWYRQSLGQGLEFLIYFQGNSAPDKSGLPSDRFSAERTGGSVSTLTIQRTQQEDSAVYLCASENKGLYNSPLHFGNGTRLTVT.

This clonotype has just a few counts. This rearrangement joins TRBV5-1 to TRBJ2-7, with 10 bases matching TRBD1. The CDR3 length is 16 residues. The junction had 7 bases not matched to a gene; V was cut back by 3 bases and J by 1 base. Germline loops: CDR1 SGHRS, CDR2 YFSETQ. For the CDR3, the DNA is TGCGCCAGCAGCTCCGGGACAGGGGCAGGGTCCTACGAGCAGTACTTC. This gives the protein CASSSGTGAGSYEQYF. Complete variable domain (other parts from reference TRBV5-1 and TRBJ2-7): KAGVTQTPRYLIKTRGQQVTLSCSPISGHRSVSWYQQTPGQGLQFLFEYFSETQRNKGNFPGRFSGRQFSNSRSEMNVSTLELGDSALYLCASSSGTGAGSYEQYFGPGTRLTVT.